These 8 T cell receptor beta chains came from one sample sequenced in a study of blood T cell repertoires in COVID-19. TCRdb's copy holds only in-frame clones and misses some; the assay was immunoSEQ multiplex PCR. The repertoire holds a few hundred thousand clones, with approximately 88% as singletons. The sequencing sample was made of peripheral blood. The receptor set was obtained from a woman between 70 and 85 years old with COVID-19, enrolled during active disease.

The rearrangement uses TRBV19 and TRBJ1-2; D not certain. The V end lost 3 bases, the J end lost 8 bases, and 16 bases lay between the germline ends. The germline CDR1 and CDR2 sequences are LNHDA and SQIVND (reference sequence). The CDR3 extends over 14 amino acids. The CDR3: CASSIATPGRGYTF. The CDR3 DNA sequence: TGTGCCAGTAGTATTGCTACACCAGGTCGAGGCTACACCTTC.

J is TRBJ1-2 and V is TRBV7-6; TRBD1 matches 7 bases. The CDR3 is made up of 14 amino acids. V was clipped by 1 base and J by 8 bases; unmatched bases: 7. Per the germline V gene, CDR1 is SGHVS and CDR2 is FNYEAQ. The CDR3 DNA reads TGTGCCAGCAGCTTAGGGGACAGCTCGTACGGCTACACCTTC. Translating gives CASSLGDSSYGYTF.

This clone showed up just once. This chain links TRBV3-1 (or the pseudogene TRBV3-2) with TRBJ1-1; 7 nucleotides agree with TRBD1. This CDR3 comprises 16 residues. Unmatched junction bases numbered 8, after V lost 3 bases and J lost 1 base. The V gene's germline CDR1 is LGHDT and CDR2 YNNKEL (reference sequence). CDR3 loop: CASSQGQQFTNTEAFF. DNA of the CDR3: TGTGCCAGCAGCCAGGGACAGCAATTCACGAACACTGAAGCTTTCTTT.

The V and J genes are TRBV12-5 and TRBJ1-1; D not resolved. The germline V and J ends were trimmed by 2 bases and 1 base, with 11 bases remaining between them. CDR3 length equals 15 residues. Germline V gene data show CDR1 as LGHNT and CDR2 as FRNRAP. The CDR3 coding sequence is TGTGCTAGTGGTTTGACACAACCATCGAACACTGAAGCTTTCTTT. It is translated as CASGLTQPSNTEAFF.

The table lists this clone with a count of one. This chain's CDR3 is CASTLDYGGRDYEQYF. The CDR3 DNA is TGTGCCAGCACCCTAGATTACGGGGGAAGGGACTACGAGCAGTACTTC. The chain recombines TRBV7-8 with TRBJ2-7; D is possibly TRBD2 (6 bases). This CDR3 spans 16 amino acids. CDR1 is SGHVS and CDR2 is FQNEAQ in the germline V gene. The V end lost 7 bases, the J end lost 3 bases, and 22 bases lay between the germline ends.

The chain uses TRBV24-1 and TRBJ1-2, with 9 nucleotides matching TRBD1. Per the germline V gene, CDR1 is KGHDR and CDR2 is SFDVKD. The CDR3 loop spans 15 amino acids. J lost 8 bases, V lost 3 bases, and 9 bases had no gene match. The CDR3 spells CATSDRGTGMRGYTF. CDR3 DNA sequence: TGTGCCACCAGTGATCGGGGGACAGGGATGAGGGGCTACACCTTC.

This clone was picked up many times. The rearrangement links TRBV29-1 to TRBJ2-7; 7 bases fit TRBD1. The V gene's germline CDR1 is SQVTM and CDR2 ANQGSEA. J lost 2 bases, V lost 3 bases, and 4 bases had no gene match. The CDR3 is 13 amino acids. The CDR3 loop reads CSVDSGTAYEQYF. The DNA for the CDR3 is TGCAGCGTTGACTCGGGGACAGCCTACGAGCAGTACTTC.

The CDR3 spells CASSQVVWAGLNTEAFF. The CDR3 region has the DNA TGTGCCAGCAGCCAAGTTGTTTGGGCAGGTTTGAACACTGAAGCTTTCTTT. The chain joins TRBV3-1 (or the pseudogene TRBV3-2) to TRBJ1-1; D unclear. This CDR3 is built from 17 residues. V lost 1 base to trimming and J lost 0 bases, with 15 bases between them. CDR1 is LGHDT, CDR2 YNNKEL, per germline (reference sequence).